This T cell receptor beta chain was captured in a study of cytomegalovirus exposure and HLA in healthy donors. The germline V gene has CDR1 MGHRA and CDR2 YSYEKL. The germline V and J ends were trimmed by 4 bases and 6 bases, with 19 bases remaining between them. The CDR3 extends over 17 amino acids. A note on this clone: The antigen is not known.

Use of 60 Vbeta and 13 Jbeta primers characterized the PCR. Using immunoSEQ multiplex PCR, the repertoire was profiled, and TCRdb retains in-frame clones only, with some absent. Among approximately 100,000 clones listed, 60% to 85% were seen once. Study-level findings and limits: A later analysis reported that several of the most significant clusters appeared to be linked to common viral pathogens, among them Epstein-Barr virus.

The chain recombines TRBV4-1 with TRBJ1-6; D is unclear. This TCR derives from a woman in her 40s in good health and CMV-seronegative. Sequences were obtained from PBMCs. The CDR3 spells CASSPPGRGTGNSPLHF. The CDR3 DNA is TGCGCCAGCAGCCCCCCCGGGCGGGGTACGGGTAATTCACCCCTCCACTTT.